Listed below are T cell receptor beta chains from one sample, sequenced in a study of cytomegalovirus exposure and HLA in healthy donors. Clones were sequenced by immunoSEQ multiplex PCR, and TCRdb holds only the in-frame ones, with some missing. The data hold fewer than 250,000 clones, with roughly 81% observed a single time. Sequencing was performed on PBMCs. The origin of the receptors is a woman in her thirties in good health and CMV-seropositive. Both conserved end residues are part of each CDR3. Each record gives: J gene, CDR3 length, V gene, D gene, clone size, CDR3 DNA, CDR3 protein. D genes are given only for firm matches. Clone size is not always given. Where it is, it says once, few, many or a class for expanded clones.

j_gene: TRBJ1-2
len: 15
v_gene: TRBV11-2
d_gene: NA
abundance: NA
CDR3nt: TGTGCCAGCAGCTCCCCGAAGCAGGGTGGGTATGGCTACACCTTC
CDR3aa: CASSSPKQGGYGYTF

j_gene: TRBJ2-7
len: 15
v_gene: TRBV4-3
d_gene: TRBD2
abundance: NA
CDR3nt: TGCGCCAGCAGCCTCGCGCCTAGCGGGATCTACGAGCAGTACTTC
CDR3aa: CASSLAPSGIYEQYF

j_gene: TRBJ1-2
len: 17
v_gene: TRBV7-8
d_gene: TRBD1
abundance: NA
CDR3nt: TGTGCCAGCAGCTTGGTATTAGACAGGGGGCCGGTCTATGGCTACACCTTC
CDR3aa: CASSLVLDRGPVYGYTF

j_gene: TRBJ1-1
len: 16
v_gene: TRBV7-9
d_gene: TRBD1
abundance: few
CDR3nt: TGTGCCAGCAGCACTTTCTTGGACAGGGTGAACACTGAAGCTTTCTTT
CDR3aa: CASSTFLDRVNTEAFF

j_gene: TRBJ2-7
len: 16
v_gene: TRBV19
d_gene: NA
abundance: NA
CDR3nt: TGTGCCAGTAGTATAGTTGCCCCCACAGGGATCTACGAGCAGTACTTC
CDR3aa: CASSIVAPTGIYEQYF

j_gene: TRBJ2-3
len: 15
v_gene: TRBV10-3
d_gene: NA
abundance: NA
CDR3nt: TGTGCCATCAGTGAGAACTCCCCGGTGACAGATACGCAGTATTTT
CDR3aa: CAISENSPVTDTQYF

j_gene: TRBJ1-1
len: 14
v_gene: TRBV2
d_gene: TRBD1
abundance: NA
CDR3nt: TGTGCCAGCAGTGAATGGGGCCCCCAGGGGGGAGGTTTCTTT
CDR3aa: CASSEWGPQGGGFF

j_gene: TRBJ1-2
len: 14
v_gene: TRBV7-2
d_gene: TRBD1
abundance: NA
CDR3nt: TGTGCCAGCAACAATAAACAGGGGAACTATGGCTACACCTTC
CDR3aa: CASNNKQGNYGYTF

j_gene: TRBJ1-1
len: 13
v_gene: TRBV6-5
d_gene: TRBD1
abundance: NA
CDR3nt: TGTGCCAGCAGGGGACAGGGGTGGACTGAAGCTTTCTTT
CDR3aa: CASRGQGWTEAFF

j_gene: TRBJ1-2
len: 14
v_gene: TRBV28
d_gene: TRBD1
abundance: NA
CDR3nt: TGTGCCAGCAGTTTATGGGGGACAGTAAAAGGCTACACCTTC
CDR3aa: CASSLWGTVKGYTF

j_gene: TRBJ2-3
len: 15
v_gene: TRBV7-9
d_gene: TRBD2
abundance: NA
CDR3nt: TGTGCCAGCAGCTTAGGGGGGAGGGTGCAAGATACGCAGTATTTT
CDR3aa: CASSLGGRVQDTQYF

j_gene: TRBJ1-6
len: 15
v_gene: TRBV18
d_gene: TRBD1
abundance: NA
CDR3nt: TGTGCCAGCTCACCTCCGACAGGGGAAGGTTCACCCCTCCACTTT
CDR3aa: CASSPPTGEGSPLHF

j_gene: TRBJ2-7
len: 14
v_gene: TRBV28
d_gene: NA
abundance: NA
CDR3nt: TGTGCCAGCAGTTTCCGAACTTGGAGCTACGAGCAGTACTTC
CDR3aa: CASSFRTWSYEQYF

j_gene: TRBJ2-5
len: 18
v_gene: TRBV4-1
d_gene: TRBD2
abundance: NA
CDR3nt: TGCGCCAGCAGCCAAGATCGCGCTAGCGGGGTGAACGAAGAGACCCAGTACTTC
CDR3aa: CASSQDRASGVNEETQYF

j_gene: TRBJ2-5
len: 15
v_gene: TRBV7-2
d_gene: NA
abundance: once
CDR3nt: TGTGCCAGCAGCCCAAGCTCGTTGCGGGGAGAGACCCAGTACTTC
CDR3aa: CASSPSSLRGETQYF

j_gene: TRBJ1-4
len: 16
v_gene: TRBV7-2
d_gene: TRBD1
abundance: NA
CDR3nt: TGTGCCAGCAGTCAATTCAACAGGGGGCTGGGTGAAAAACTGTTTTTT
CDR3aa: CASSQFNRGLGEKLFF

j_gene: TRBJ2-1
len: 12
v_gene: TRBV10-3
d_gene: NA
abundance: NA
CDR3nt: TGTGCCATCAGTGAGACGGGAAATGAGCAGTTCTTC
CDR3aa: CAISETGNEQFF

j_gene: TRBJ2-6
len: 15
v_gene: TRBV19
d_gene: NA
abundance: NA
CDR3nt: TGTGCCAGTAGGGGCGGGGCATCGGGGGCCAACGTCCTGACTTTC
CDR3aa: CASRGGASGANVLTF

j_gene: TRBJ2-7
len: 15
v_gene: TRBV6-5
d_gene: TRBD1
abundance: NA
CDR3nt: TGTGCCAGCAGTTACTCGTGGACAGGGGCCTACGAGCAGTACTTC
CDR3aa: CASSYSWTGAYEQYF

j_gene: TRBJ2-7
len: 17
v_gene: TRBV18
d_gene: TRBD2
abundance: NA
CDR3nt: TGTGCCAGCTCCGAGGGACTAGCGGGCCTGGAATCCTACGAGCAGTACTTC
CDR3aa: CASSEGLAGLESYEQYF

j_gene: TRBJ2-7
len: 11
v_gene: TRBV2
d_gene: NA
abundance: NA
CDR3nt: TGTGCCAGCAGCGGACAGTACGAGCAGTACTTC
CDR3aa: CASSGQYEQYF

j_gene: TRBJ2-7
len: 12
v_gene: TRBV7-9
d_gene: NA
abundance: NA
CDR3nt: TGTGCCAGCAGCTTGGACTTTTACGAGCAGTACTTC
CDR3aa: CASSLDFYEQYF

j_gene: TRBJ1-2
len: 13
v_gene: TRBV29-1
d_gene: NA
abundance: NA
CDR3nt: TGCAGCGTTGAAGTGAAGGGCGGGTATGGCTACACCTTC
CDR3aa: CSVEVKGGYGYTF

j_gene: TRBJ2-3
len: 17
v_gene: TRBV6-4
d_gene: TRBD2
abundance: NA
CDR3nt: TGTGCCAGCAGTGAAGAGGCTAGCGGCACTAGCACAGATACGCAGTATTTT
CDR3aa: CASSEEASGTSTDTQYF

j_gene: TRBJ1-1
len: 16
v_gene: TRBV5-4
d_gene: TRBD1
abundance: few
CDR3nt: TGTGCCAGCAGCTTGGATGGCAGGGGGTCGAGCACTGAAGCTTTCTTT
CDR3aa: CASSLDGRGSSTEAFF

j_gene: TRBJ2-1
len: 15
v_gene: TRBV11-2
d_gene: TRBD2
abundance: NA
CDR3nt: TGTGCCAGCAGCGTGGAGGGACTAGCTCTCGATGAGCAGTTCTTC
CDR3aa: CASSVEGLALDEQFF

j_gene: TRBJ2-5
len: 16
v_gene: TRBV9
d_gene: TRBD2
abundance: NA
CDR3nt: TGTGCCAGCAGCGCAAAAAGCGGGGCGTACCAAGAGACCCAGTACTTC
CDR3aa: CASSAKSGAYQETQYF

j_gene: TRBJ2-1
len: 15
v_gene: TRBV27
d_gene: NA
abundance: NA
CDR3nt: TGTGCCAGCAGTTCGGTCGAGAGCTCCTACAATGAGCAGTTCTTC
CDR3aa: CASSSVESSYNEQFF

j_gene: TRBJ2-6
len: 20
v_gene: TRBV4-1
d_gene: NA
abundance: few
CDR3nt: TGCGCCAGCAGCCCGGATGGCGGGGCCAGGGTTAGCTCTGGGGCCAACGTCCTGACTTTC
CDR3aa: CASSPDGGARVSSGANVLTF

j_gene: TRBJ1-2
len: 14
v_gene: TRBV19
d_gene: NA
abundance: NA
CDR3nt: TGTGCCAGTAGTCCCGAATGGGGGCCGGGTGGCTACACCTTC
CDR3aa: CASSPEWGPGGYTF

j_gene: TRBJ2-2
len: 16
v_gene: TRBV7-8
d_gene: NA
abundance: few
CDR3nt: TGTGCCAGCAGCTTAGTTACGGCGGGGCCTGATGGGGAGCTGTTTTTT
CDR3aa: CASSLVTAGPDGELFF

j_gene: TRBJ1-1
len: 17
v_gene: TRBV19
d_gene: NA
abundance: NA
CDR3nt: TGTGCCAGTAGTAGATCTCGCCCACAGGGAAGGAACACTGAAGCTTTCTTT
CDR3aa: CASSRSRPQGRNTEAFF